These 27 T cell receptor beta chains came from one sample sequenced in a study of CD8+CD57+ T cells in acquired aplastic anemia. Genomic DNA was employed as the template in profiling TCR beta VDJ and CDR3. TCRdb fed the reads into MiXCR, producing one record per CDR3 protein. Seen here are 190,000 or so distinct CDR3 sequences, 61% observed once, and the top ten hold about 29%. The sequenced material came from sorted CD4+, CD8+, or CD8+CD57+ T cells (not recorded which) from PBMCs. The receptors shown here come from a human donor in good health.

In this sample, this clonotype turned up once. V usage is TRBV24-1 and J usage is TRBJ2-1; 9 nucleotides align to TRBD1. This CDR3 is built from 16 residues. The germline gives CDR1 KGHDR, CDR2 SFDVKD. V shed 3 bases, J shed 8 bases, and the junction held 10 bases outside the gene matches. The DNA for the CDR3 is TGTGCCACCAGTGATCCTGGGACAGGGCAAGAAGATGAGCAGTTCTTC. Translating it yields CATSDPGTGQEDEQFF.

The chain recombines TRBV10-3 with TRBJ2-7, with 9 bases aligning to TRBD2. The germline V gene has CDR1 ENHRY and CDR2 SYGVKD. The CDR3 sequence is 14 residues long. Losses at the gene ends were 10 bases for V and 0 bases for J; bases not matched to a gene: 7. CDR3 sequence: CATVAGVSSYEQYF. The DNA for the CDR3 is TGTGCCACAGTAGCGGGAGTGAGCTCCTACGAGCAGTACTTC.

The sample holds one count of this clonotype. The CDR3 sequence: CASSLFYEQYF. The CDR3, as DNA: TGTGCCAGCAGCCTATTCTACGAGCAGTACTTC. The V gene is TRBV7-2, the J gene TRBJ2-7; no definite D call. The germline V and J ends were trimmed by 5 bases and 3 bases, with 5 bases remaining between them. The CDR3 is 11 amino acids. Germline values: CDR1 SGHTA, CDR2 FQGNSA.

This clonotype was counted a single time. The chain employs TRBV15 and TRBJ2-7; TRBD1 agrees at 9 bases. Per the germline V gene, CDR1 is LNHNV and CDR2 is YYDKDF (reference sequence). V was pared by 1 base and J by 3 bases, with 7 bases of the junction left unmatched. The CDR3 contains 16 residues. The CDR3 DNA follows: TGTGCCACCAGCAGAGGGGACAGGGAGAGCTACTACGAGCAGTACTTC. Translating gives CATSRGDRESYYEQYF.

V gene TRBV7-9 combines with J gene TRBJ2-5; D may correspond to TRBD1 or TRBD2 (5 bases each). Deletions cut 7 bases from V and 4 bases from J, with 16 bases between. The CDR3 runs to 14 residues. The germline V gene encodes CDR1 SEHNR and CDR2 FQNEAQ (reference sequence). CDR3 DNA: TGTGCCAGCACCCAGCAGGGAGAGAGAGAGACCCAGTACTTC. Translated, it gives CASTQQGERETQYF.

The gene calls are TRBV7-8 and TRBJ1-6; possibly TRBD1 for D (6 bases). Trimming pared 1 base from V and 7 bases from J, leaving 11 bases between. Germline V gives CDR1 SGHVS, CDR2 FQNEAQ. The CDR3 has 15 residues. The CDR3 sequence is CASSLVGGENSPLHF. CDR3 nucleotides: TGTGCCAGCAGCTTAGTTGGGGGCGAGAATTCACCCCTCCACTTT. The full variable domain, rest sourced from reference TRBV7-8 and TRBJ1-6, is GAGVSQSPRYKVAKRGQDVALRCDPISGHVSLFWYQQALGQGPEFLTYFQNEAQLDKSGLPSDRFFAERPEGSVSTLKIQRTQQEDSAVYLCASSLVGGENSPLHFGNGTRLTVT.

V usage is TRBV2 and J usage is TRBJ2-5; D call uncertain. The germline gives CDR1 SNHLY, CDR2 FYNNEI. Trimming took off 1 base at V and 3 bases at J, with 6 bases between the two ends. The CDR3 runs 13 residues. CDR3 bases: TGTGCCAGCAGTGAAGTCCTAAAAGAGACCCAGTACTTC. Its translation: CASSEVLKETQYF. Full variable domain (remainder filled in from reference TRBV2 and TRBJ2-5): EPEVTQTPSHQVTQMGQEVILRCVPISNHLYFYWYRQILGQKVEFLVSFYNNEISEKSEIFDDQFSVERPDGSNFTLKIRSTKLEDSAMYFCASSEVLKETQYFGPGTRLLVL.

This sequence joins TRBV7-9 and TRBJ1-1, with D possibly matching TRBD1 (5 bases). In germline, CDR1 is SEHNR, CDR2 FQNEAQ (reference sequence). CDR3 length equals 15 residues. V was pared by 7 bases and J by 5 bases, with 20 bases between. This chain's CDR3 is CASTMRRGARTEAFF. The DNA for the CDR3 is TGTGCCAGCACCATGAGGAGGGGTGCCAGGACTGAAGCTTTCTTT.

This chain uses TRBV29-1 with TRBJ1-1; TRBD1 agrees at 9 bases. Germline trimming cut 4 bases from V and 1 base from J; bases unmatched to any gene: 1. CDR1 is SQVTM, CDR2 ANQGSEA, per germline. CDR3 length: 13 residues. The CDR3 coding sequence is TGCAGCGTTGTGGGACAGGGGAACACTGAAGCTTTCTTT. It yields the protein CSVVGQGNTEAFF.

With respect to this clonotype: Without the conserved terminal phenylalanine or tryptophan, this CDR3 likely stems from a read error. The limits of the CDR3 on the DNA are not certain, so only TCRdb's listed CDR3 is given. The V and J genes are TRBV29-1 and TRBJ2-3; the D segment call TRBD1 is taken from the table without a DNA check. Ends included, the CDR3 has 15 residues. Germline values: CDR1 SQVTM, CDR2 ANQGSEA. Here the CDR3 reads CSVIQDRIHRYAVRV.

The J gene is TRBJ2-3, the V gene TRBV19; TRBD2 agrees at 8 bases. The CDR3 sequence is 18 residues long. Germline V CDR1 and CDR2: LNHDA, SQIVND (reference sequence). V lost 4 bases to trimming and J lost 1 base; unmatched junction nucleotides: 13. The CDR3 loop is CASSKSGRGPVGTDTQYF. In DNA, the CDR3 is TGTGCCAGTAGTAAGAGCGGGAGAGGACCTGTCGGCACAGATACGCAGTATTTT.

The rearrangement joins TRBV7-4 to TRBJ2-2, with unresolved D. In germline, CDR1 is SGHVT, CDR2 SQSDAQ. V shed 3 bases and J shed 8 bases, with 4 bases lying between them. CDR3 length equals 11 residues. Written as DNA, the CDR3 is TGTGCCAGCAGCTTCAGGGGGGAGCTGTTTTTT. It yields the protein CASSFRGELFF.

This clonotype has a count of ten or more. The V and J genes are TRBV15 and TRBJ2-1; D is perhaps TRBD1 or TRBD2 (7 bases each). CDR3 size: 16 residues. Germline V gene lookup returns CDR1 LNHNV and CDR2 YYDKDF (reference sequence). Trimming took 0 bases from V and 9 from J, leaving 18 bases between them. Here the CDR3 reads CATSRDAGGEVAEQFF. The CDR3 region has the DNA TGTGCCACCAGCAGAGACGCAGGGGGGGAGGTGGCTGAGCAGTTCTTC.

This clonotype has at least ten counts. This rearrangement joins TRBV20-1 to TRBJ2-6; no firm D call. V was pared by 0 bases and J by 0 bases, with 6 bases between. Germline V gene sequence: CDR1 DFQATT, CDR2 SNEGSKA (reference sequence). The CDR3 loop spans 15 amino acids. CDR3 DNA sequence: TGCAGTGCTAGAGATCGAAACTCTGGGGCCAACGTCCTGACTTTC. As protein: CSARDRNSGANVLTF.

The chain couples TRBV7-2 to TRBJ2-7, with 7 bases fitting TRBD1. In germline, CDR1 is SGHTA, CDR2 FQGNSA. The CDR3 contains 13 residues. The J segment lost 3 bases and the V segment lost 7 bases, leaving 6 bases of the junction unmatched. CDR3 coding DNA: TGTGCCAGCACCGCCGGGACAGACTACGAGCAGTACTTC. Amino acids: CASTAGTDYEQYF.

This clonotype was counted ten times or more. The V call is TRBV13, the J call TRBJ1-3; D is unresolved. V lost 0 bases, J lost 8 bases, and 8 bases lay in between. The CDR3 loop spans 13 amino acids. CDR1 PRHDT and CDR2 FYEKMQ come from the germline V gene (reference sequence). The CDR3 sequence is CASSLGQLDTIYF. The CDR3 DNA is TGTGCCAGCAGCTTAGGGCAACTGGACACCATATATTTT.

The rearrangement links TRBV19 to TRBJ2-1; D is unclear. The germline V gene encodes CDR1 LNHDA and CDR2 SQIVND (reference sequence). V lost 1 base, J lost 5 bases, and 15 bases lay in between. The CDR3 is 16 residues long. As DNA, the CDR3 is TGTGCCAGTAGTATAGGCAACCCCGGAGTCAACAATGAGCAGTTCTTC. Translation gives CASSIGNPGVNNEQFF.

This clonotype was counted at least ten times. The rearrangement joins TRBV24-1 to TRBJ2-1; TRBD1 matches at 7 bases. This CDR3 has 14 amino acids. The J segment lost 8 bases and the V segment lost 4 bases, leaving 7 bases of the junction unmatched. Germline V gene data show CDR1 as KGHDR and CDR2 as SFDVKD. The CDR3 DNA sequence: TGTGCCACCAGTGAACCCGACAGGGCAGATGAGCAGTTCTTC. Protein product: CATSEPDRADEQFF.

This clonotype is a singleton in its sample. Mismatch with germline at one junction end may stem from a read error. The rearrangement links TRBV9 to TRBJ1-1; D gene ambiguous. This CDR3 has 13 amino acids. The germline V gene has CDR1 SGDLS and CDR2 YYNGEE. Written as DNA, the CDR3 is TGTGCCAGTAGCGGCAAGGACCCCACTGAAGCTTTCTTT. It yields the protein CASSGKDPTEAFF.

The chain recombines TRBV19 with TRBJ1-1; 7 bases are shared with TRBD1. Germline CDR1 and CDR2: LNHDA and SQIVND (reference sequence). The CDR3 contains 18 residues. The V segment lost 6 bases and the J segment 4 bases; nucleotides outside the gene matches: 20. CDR3 sequence reads: CASRVRQGLLPVTTEAFF. The CDR3, as DNA: TGTGCCAGTAGGGTCCGACAGGGCCTTCTTCCCGTGACCACTGAAGCTTTCTTT.

This clonotype was detected many times. The J gene is TRBJ2-7, the V gene TRBV6-5; no clear D gene. Germline V CDR1 and CDR2: MNHEY, SVGAGI. V lost 5 bases to trimming and J lost 0 bases, with 14 bases between them. The CDR3 sequence is 15 residues long. The CDR3 bases are TGTGCCAGCAGTATCTACCTGGGATACTCCTACGAGCAGTACTTC. Encoded protein: CASSIYLGYSYEQYF.

Notes on this clonotype: Just one base apart from a much larger clone, this may be a read error. The chain carries TRBV11-3 and TRBJ2-7; the match to TRBD2 covers 10 bases. Per germline, CDR1 SGHNT and CDR2 YENEEA. The CDR3 is made up of 16 amino acids. The CDR3 nucleotides read TGTGCCAGCAGCTTAGATATAGCGGGAGGCTCCCACGAGCAGTACTTC. Its translation: CASSLDIAGGSHEQYF. The variable domain in full, completed from reference TRBV11-3 and TRBJ2-7, reads EAGVVQSPRYKIIEKKQPVAFWCNPISGHNTLYWYLQNLGQGPELLIRYENEEAVDDSQLPKDRFSAERLKGVDSTLKIQPAELGDSAVYLCASSLDIAGGSHEQYFGPGTRLTVT.

V is TRBV4-3 and J is TRBJ2-7; D not certain. CDR1 is LGHNA, CDR2 YSLEER, per germline. The CDR3 extends over 14 amino acids. Trimming shortened V by 0 bases and J by 3 bases, and 9 bases separated the two germline ends. CDR3 DNA sequence: TGCGCCAGCAGCCAAGATGCGACCAGCTACGAGCAGTACTTC. Its protein is CASSQDATSYEQYF.

V gene TRBV2 combines with J gene TRBJ2-7; a weak D match, TRBD1 (6 bases). There are 15 residues in the CDR3. Deletions cut 0 bases from V and 4 bases from J, with 13 bases between. Germline V gene lookup returns CDR1 SNHLY and CDR2 FYNNEI. CDR3 sequence: CASSEAIGQWYEQYF. Here the CDR3 DNA reads TGTGCCAGCAGTGAAGCGATAGGACAGTGGTACGAGCAGTACTTC.

The chain combines TRBV7-2 with TRBJ2-2; 9 bases align to TRBD2. The V gene's germline CDR1 is SGHTA and CDR2 FQGNSA. This CDR3 comprises 16 residues. V lost 6 bases and J lost 5; bases outside the gene matches: 10. CDR3 region: CASSPLAGSSTGELFF. CDR3 sequence (DNA): TGTGCCAGCAGTCCCCTAGCGGGGTCGAGTACCGGGGAGCTGTTTTTT.

The J gene is TRBJ1-6, the V gene TRBV9, with no clear D. CDR3 length: 12 amino acids. The V gene's germline CDR1 is SGDLS and CDR2 YYNGEE. Trimming shortened V by 5 bases and J by 12 bases, and 12 bases separated the two germline ends. The CDR3 sequence: CASSLAEVPLHF. The DNA for the CDR3 is TGTGCCAGCAGTTTAGCTGAGGTACCCCTCCACTTT.

J is TRBJ2-1 and V is TRBV13; possibly TRBD1 for D (6 bases). Trimming took off 6 bases at V and 3 bases at J, with 9 bases between the two ends. The CDR3 is 13 residues long. Germline values: CDR1 PRHDT, CDR2 FYEKMQ (reference sequence). CDR3 residues: CASRADSYNEQFF. For the CDR3, the DNA is TGTGCCAGCAGAGCGGACAGCTACAATGAGCAGTTCTTC.